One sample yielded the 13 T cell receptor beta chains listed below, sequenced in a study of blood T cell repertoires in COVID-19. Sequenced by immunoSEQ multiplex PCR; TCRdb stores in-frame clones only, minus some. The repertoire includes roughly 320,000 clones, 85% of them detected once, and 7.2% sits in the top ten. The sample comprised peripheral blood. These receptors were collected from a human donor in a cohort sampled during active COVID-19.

The CDR3 bases are TGCGCCAGCAGCCAGGATTCGGGGGGAGTAGCCAAAAACATTCAGTACTTC. Protein product: CASSQDSGGVAKNIQYF. J is TRBJ2-4 and V is TRBV4-1; 7 positions match TRBD2. Looked up from germline, CDR1 is MGHRA and CDR2 is YSYEKL. The CDR3 totals 17 residues. Germline trimming cut 3 bases from V and 0 bases from J; bases unmatched to any gene: 8.

CDR3 DNA sequence: TGTGCCAGCAGCTTCCGGGAGGGATACACTGAAGCTTTCTTT. Encoded protein: CASSFREGYTEAFF. The genes are TRBV9 and TRBJ1-1; D is unresolved. The V end was cut by 4 bases, the J end by 3 bases, with 13 bases between. This CDR3 has 14 amino acids. Germline values: CDR1 SGDLS, CDR2 YYNGEE.

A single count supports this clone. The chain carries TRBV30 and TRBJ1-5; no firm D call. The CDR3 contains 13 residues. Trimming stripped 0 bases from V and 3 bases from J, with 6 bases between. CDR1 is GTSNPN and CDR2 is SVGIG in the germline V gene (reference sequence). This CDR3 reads CAWSVIDNQPQHF. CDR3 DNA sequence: TGTGCCTGGAGTGTTATAGACAATCAGCCCCAGCATTTT. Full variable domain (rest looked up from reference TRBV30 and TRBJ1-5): SQTIHQWPATLVQPVGSPLSLECTVEGTSNPNLYWYRQAAGRGLQLLFYSVGIGQISSEVPQNLSASRPQDRQFILSSKKLLLSDSGFYLCAWSVIDNQPQHFGDGTRLSIL.

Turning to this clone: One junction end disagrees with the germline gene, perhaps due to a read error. The CDR3 protein is CASSLEGAPDTQYF. CDR3 sequence (DNA): TGCGCCAGCAGCTTAGAGGGGGCTCCAGACACGCAGTATTTT. This sequence joins TRBV5-1 and TRBJ2-3; 7 positions agree with TRBD1. Germline CDR1 SGHRS, CDR2 YFSETQ. This CDR3 is 14 amino acids long.

CDR3 sequence: CASRTGTGNTGELFF. CDR3 nucleotide sequence: TGCGCCAGCAGGACCGGGACAGGAAACACCGGGGAGCTGTTTTTT. The rearrangement uses TRBV5-1 and TRBJ2-2; 8 bases agree with TRBD1. CDR1 is SGHRS and CDR2 is YFSETQ in the germline V gene. The V gene end was trimmed by 5 bases and the J gene end by 2 bases; junction bases not matched to a gene: 5. This CDR3 has 15 amino acids.

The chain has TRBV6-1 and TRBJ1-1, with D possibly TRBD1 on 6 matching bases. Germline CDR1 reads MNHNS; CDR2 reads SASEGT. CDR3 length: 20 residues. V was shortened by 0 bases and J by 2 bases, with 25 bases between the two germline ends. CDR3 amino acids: CASSEALLARHGQKNTEAFF. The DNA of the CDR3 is TGTGCCAGCAGTGAAGCGCTTCTTGCGCGGCATGGACAGAAAAACACTGAAGCTTTCTTT.

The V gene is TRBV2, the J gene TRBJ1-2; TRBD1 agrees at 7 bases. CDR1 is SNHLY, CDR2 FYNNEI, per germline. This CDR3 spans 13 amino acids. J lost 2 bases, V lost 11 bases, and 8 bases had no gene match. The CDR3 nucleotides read TGTGCCGTACAGGGGATGAGCAACTATGGCTACACCTTC. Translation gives CAVQGMSNYGYTF.

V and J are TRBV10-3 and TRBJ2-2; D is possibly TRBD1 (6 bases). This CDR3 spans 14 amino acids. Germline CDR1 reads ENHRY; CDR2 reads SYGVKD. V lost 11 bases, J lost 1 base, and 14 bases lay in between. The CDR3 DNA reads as TGTGCCGTTCGACAGGTTGAGAACACCGGGGAGCTGTTTTTT. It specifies CAVRQVENTGELFF.

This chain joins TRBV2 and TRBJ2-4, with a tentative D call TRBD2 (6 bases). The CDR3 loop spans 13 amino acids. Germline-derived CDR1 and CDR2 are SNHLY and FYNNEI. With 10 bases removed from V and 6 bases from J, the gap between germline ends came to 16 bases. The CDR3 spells CATRPGRGNIQYF. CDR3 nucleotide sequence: TGTGCCACAAGGCCGGGGCGGGGAAACATTCAGTACTTC.

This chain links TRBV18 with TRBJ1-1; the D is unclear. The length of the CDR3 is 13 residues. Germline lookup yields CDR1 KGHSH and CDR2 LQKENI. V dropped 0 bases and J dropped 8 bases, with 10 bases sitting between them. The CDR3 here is CASSPPPEIEAFF. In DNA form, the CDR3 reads TGTGCCAGCTCACCACCGCCCGAGATAGAAGCTTTCTTT.

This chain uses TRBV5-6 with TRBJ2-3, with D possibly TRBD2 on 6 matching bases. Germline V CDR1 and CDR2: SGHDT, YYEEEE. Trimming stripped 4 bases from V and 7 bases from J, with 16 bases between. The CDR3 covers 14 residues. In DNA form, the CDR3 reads TGTGCCAGCAGCATTAGCGGAGCGCGCAATACGCAGTATTTT. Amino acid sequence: CASSISGARNTQYF. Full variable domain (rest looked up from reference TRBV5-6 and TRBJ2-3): DAGVTQSPTHLIKTRGQQVTLRCSPKSGHDTVSWYQQALGQGPQFIFQYYEEEERQRGNFPDRFSGHQFPNYSSELNVNALLLGDSALYLCASSISGARNTQYFGPGTRLTVL.

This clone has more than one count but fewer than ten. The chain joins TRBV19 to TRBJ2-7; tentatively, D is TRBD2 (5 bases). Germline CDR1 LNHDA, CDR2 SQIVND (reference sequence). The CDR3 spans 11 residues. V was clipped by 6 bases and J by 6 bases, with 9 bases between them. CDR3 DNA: TGTGCCAGTAGCTTGGGGAGCGAGCAGTACTTC. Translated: CASSLGSEQYF.

CDR3 sequence reads: CASRFPGTDGYTF. CDR3 nucleotides: TGTGCCAGCAGATTCCCCGGGACAGATGGCTACACCTTC. J is TRBJ1-2 and V is TRBV6-5; 7 nucleotides align to TRBD1. V shed 6 bases, J shed 6 bases, and the junction held 7 bases outside the gene matches. This CDR3 spans 13 amino acids. Germline CDR1 is MNHEY and CDR2 is SVGAGI.